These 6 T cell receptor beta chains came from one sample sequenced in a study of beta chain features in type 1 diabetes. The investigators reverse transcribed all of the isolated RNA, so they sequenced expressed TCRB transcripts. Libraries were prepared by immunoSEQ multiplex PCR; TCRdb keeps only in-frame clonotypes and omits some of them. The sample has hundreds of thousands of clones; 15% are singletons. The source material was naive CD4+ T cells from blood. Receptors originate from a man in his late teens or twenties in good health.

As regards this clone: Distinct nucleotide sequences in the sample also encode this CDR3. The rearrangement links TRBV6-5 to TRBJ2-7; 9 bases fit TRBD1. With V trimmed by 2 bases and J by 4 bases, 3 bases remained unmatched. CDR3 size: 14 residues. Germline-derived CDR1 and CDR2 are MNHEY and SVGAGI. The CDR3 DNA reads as TGTGCCAGCAGTTACCGCGACAGGGGGTACGAGCAGTACTTC. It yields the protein CASSYRDRGYEQYF.

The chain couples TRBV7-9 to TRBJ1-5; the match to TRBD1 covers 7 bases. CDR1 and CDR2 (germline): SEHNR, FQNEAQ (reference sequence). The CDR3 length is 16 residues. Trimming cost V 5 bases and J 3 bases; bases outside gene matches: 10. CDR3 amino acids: CASSATTGTLNQPQHF. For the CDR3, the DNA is TGTGCCAGCAGCGCCACGACAGGGACTCTCAATCAGCCCCAGCATTTT.

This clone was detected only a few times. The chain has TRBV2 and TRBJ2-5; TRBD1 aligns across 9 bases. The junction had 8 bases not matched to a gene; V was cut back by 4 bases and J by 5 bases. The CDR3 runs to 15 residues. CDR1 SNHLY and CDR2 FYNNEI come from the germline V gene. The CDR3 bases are TGTGCCAGCAGTGCCCAGGGACAGGGATTCGAGACCCAGTACTTC. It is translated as CASSAQGQGFETQYF. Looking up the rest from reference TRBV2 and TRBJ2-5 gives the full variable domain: EPEVTQTPSHQVTQMGQEVILRCVPISNHLYFYWYRQILGQKVEFLVSFYNNEISEKSEIFDDQFSVERPDGSNFTLKIRSTKLEDSAMYFCASSAQGQGFETQYFGPGTRLLVL.

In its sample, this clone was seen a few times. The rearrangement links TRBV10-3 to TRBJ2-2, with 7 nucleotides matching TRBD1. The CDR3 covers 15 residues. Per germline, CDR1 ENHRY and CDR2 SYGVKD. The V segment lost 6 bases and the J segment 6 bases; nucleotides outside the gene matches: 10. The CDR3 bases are TGTGCCATCAGGGGAACTACAGGGGAACCCGGGGAGCTGTTTTTT. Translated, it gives CAIRGTTGEPGELFF.

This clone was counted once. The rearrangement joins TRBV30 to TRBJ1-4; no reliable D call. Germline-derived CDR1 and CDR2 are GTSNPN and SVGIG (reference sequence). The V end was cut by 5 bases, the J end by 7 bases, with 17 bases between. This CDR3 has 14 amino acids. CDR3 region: CAWRRGRYSEKLFF. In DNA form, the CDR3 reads TGTGCCTGGCGGCGTGGGCGCTATAGTGAAAAACTGTTTTTT.

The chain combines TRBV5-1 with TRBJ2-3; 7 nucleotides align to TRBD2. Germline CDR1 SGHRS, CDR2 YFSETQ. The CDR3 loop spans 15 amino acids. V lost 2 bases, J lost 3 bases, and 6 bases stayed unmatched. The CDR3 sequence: CASSLGSGNTDTQYF. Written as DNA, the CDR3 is TGCGCCAGCAGCTTAGGAAGCGGGAATACAGATACGCAGTATTTT.